The 7 T cell receptor beta chains presented below share a single source sample, sequenced in a study of blood T cell repertoires in COVID-19. Sequenced by immunoSEQ multiplex PCR; TCRdb stores in-frame clones only, minus some. The data show about 120,000 clones, with roughly 87% seen just once and 27% held by the top ten. The sample was peripheral blood. The receptors originated from a woman at least 80 years old with acute or convalescent COVID-19.

Here the CDR3 reads CASSQPTGGYGYTF. DNA for the CDR3: TGCGCCAGCAGCCAGCCCACCGGGGGGTATGGCTACACCTTC. V gene TRBV4-1 combines with J gene TRBJ1-2; D may be TRBD1 (5 bases). The V gene's germline CDR1 is MGHRA and CDR2 YSYEKL. The CDR3 is 14 residues long. The V end lost 3 bases, the J end lost 5 bases, and 13 bases lay between the germline ends.

Written as DNA, the CDR3 is TGTGCCAGCAGCTTGATCACGCGGGGGGTTTACGAGCAGTACTTC. Protein: CASSLITRGVYEQYF. The chain links TRBV7-9 to TRBJ2-7, with 8 positions matching TRBD2. The CDR3 extends over 15 amino acids. The ends lost 3 bases at V and 4 bases at J; junction bases unmatched: 8. In germline, CDR1 is SEHNR, CDR2 FQNEAQ (reference sequence). The full variable domain, in which reference TRBV7-9 and TRBJ2-7 provide the parts outside the CDR3, is DTGVSQNPRHKITKRGQNVTFRCDPISEHNRLYWYRQTLGQGPEFLTYFQNEAQLEKSRLLSDRFSAERPKGSFSTLEIQRTEQGDSAMYLCASSLITRGVYEQYFGPGTRLTVT.

This clone has more than one count but fewer than ten. This chain uses TRBV14 with TRBJ2-7; D is undetermined. From germline, CDR1 is SGHDN and CDR2 FVKESK. The V end lost 4 bases, the J end lost 1 base, and 11 bases lay between the germline ends. This CDR3 has 14 residues. CDR3 region: CASSLVGASYEQYF. As DNA, the CDR3 is TGTGCCAGCAGCCTCGTTGGAGCTTCCTACGAGCAGTACTTC.

This chain connects TRBV7-8 to TRBJ1-4; perhaps TRBD1 as D (6 bases). Trimming took off 5 bases at V and 4 bases at J, with 11 bases between the two ends. The CDR3 sequence is 14 residues long. CDR1 SGHVS and CDR2 FQNEAQ come from the germline V gene. The CDR3 region is CASSHREINEKLFF. CDR3 DNA: TGTGCCAGCAGCCACAGGGAGATTAATGAAAAACTGTTTTTT.

The V gene is TRBV19, the J gene TRBJ2-2; no definite D call. Per germline, CDR1 LNHDA and CDR2 SQIVND (reference sequence). V shed 5 bases and J shed 4 bases, with 17 bases lying between them. The CDR3 runs to 16 residues. In DNA form, the CDR3 reads TGTGCCAGTAGTCCCTTAGCTGACGCGACCACCGGGGAGCTGTTTTTT. Translated: CASSPLADATTGELFF.

This clone has a single count. The V and J genes are TRBV4-3 and TRBJ2-5; the D is unclear. Germline CDR1 reads LGHNA; CDR2 reads YSLEER. The CDR3 contains 12 residues. The V and J ends lost 3 bases and 7 bases respectively, with 9 bases between them. The DNA for the CDR3 is TGCGCCAGCAGCCACTCCCCGGGGACCCAGTACTTC. It codes for CASSHSPGTQYF.

The J gene is TRBJ1-1, the V gene TRBV11-2, with no clear D. The V end lost 2 bases, the J end lost 4 bases, and 8 bases lay between the germline ends. The CDR3 is made up of 13 amino acids. Germline lookup yields CDR1 SGHAT and CDR2 FQNNGV. The CDR3 DNA sequence: TGTGCCAGCAGCTTATTCCGGGGCACTGAAGCTTTCTTT. Translation: CASSLFRGTEAFF. Using reference TRBV11-2 and TRBJ1-1 for the parts outside the CDR3, the full variable domain is EAGVAQSPRYKIIEKRQSVAFWCNPISGHATLYWYQQILGQGPKLLIQFQNNGVVDDSQLPKDRFSAERLKGVDSTLKIQPAKLEDSAVYLCASSLFRGTEAFFGQGTRLTVV.